What follows are 15 T cell receptor beta chains derived from one specimen sequenced in a study of control samples from healthy donors and cancer patients. Produced via immunoSEQ multiplex PCR; TCRdb's table is partial and in-frame only. Of about 140,000 clones in the sample, 70% to 90% were seen once. The material sequenced was blood. The receptors originated from a man between 18 and 35 years old in good health.

The chain joins TRBV5-6 to TRBJ1-6, with no clear D. Germline CDR1 is SGHDT and CDR2 is YYEEEE. V was cut by 0 bases and J by 9 bases, with 10 bases left in between. There are 14 residues in the CDR3. DNA of the CDR3: TGTGCCAGCAGCTTGGGGCCGGGCACTTCACCCCTCCACTTT. Translation: CASSLGPGTSPLHF. Drawing the rest from reference TRBV5-6 and TRBJ1-6, the complete variable domain is DAGVTQSPTHLIKTRGQQVTLRCSPKSGHDTVSWYQQALGQGPQFIFQYYEEEERQRGNFPDRFSGHQFPNYSSELNVNALLLGDSALYLCASSLGPGTSPLHFGNGTRLTVT.

The V call is TRBV19, the J call TRBJ2-7, with 7 bases matching TRBD1. Germline-derived CDR1 and CDR2 are LNHDA and SQIVND (reference sequence). V lost 5 bases to trimming and J lost 4 bases; unmatched junction nucleotides: 5. The CDR3 covers 13 residues. The CDR3 here is CASSLRDRYEQYF. The CDR3 nucleotides read TGTGCCAGTAGTCTCCGGGACAGATACGAGCAGTACTTC.

The genes are TRBV30 and TRBJ1-1, with D uncertain. CDR3 size: 13 residues. Germline V gene lookup returns CDR1 GTSNPN and CDR2 SVGIG (reference sequence). V was clipped by 0 bases and J by 2 bases, with 7 bases between them. CDR3 sequence: CAWSVLLNTEAFF. CDR3 DNA sequence: TGTGCCTGGAGTGTACTTTTAAACACTGAAGCTTTCTTT. Filled out from reference TRBV30 and TRBJ1-1, the complete variable domain reads SQTIHQWPATLVQPVGSPLSLECTVEGTSNPNLYWYRQAAGRGLQLLFYSVGIGQISSEVPQNLSASRPQDRQFILSSKKLLLSDSGFYLCAWSVLLNTEAFFGQGTRLTVV.

The gene calls are TRBV12-3 or TRBV12-4 and TRBJ1-3; no reliable D call. The CDR3 consists of 11 residues. V dropped 8 bases and J dropped 1 base, with 3 bases sitting between them. CDR3: CASCSGNTIYF. CDR3 in DNA: TGTGCCAGCTGTTCTGGAAACACCATATATTTT.

The chain recombines TRBV4-1 with TRBJ2-2, with a possible D match to TRBD2 (6 bases). V dropped 6 bases and J dropped 4 bases, with 21 bases sitting between them. Per germline, CDR1 MGHRA and CDR2 YSYEKL. The CDR3 contains 17 residues. CDR3 loop: CASRRLVRGRGTGELFF. Written as DNA, the CDR3 is TGCGCCAGCAGGCGACTAGTCCGGGGCCGCGGCACCGGGGAGCTGTTTTTT.

This clone was counted only a few times. This chain links TRBV7-9 with TRBJ2-7; 9 bases map to TRBD1. The trim removed 7 bases at V and 4 bases at J, leaving 8 bases unmatched. The CDR3 spans 14 residues. Germline values: CDR1 SEHNR, CDR2 FQNEAQ (reference sequence). The CDR3 sequence is CASTGDRVRYEQYF. Here the CDR3 DNA reads TGTGCCAGCACCGGGGACAGGGTAAGATACGAGCAGTACTTC.

This chain uses TRBV7-9 with TRBJ2-7, with D tentatively TRBD2 (6 bases). V was pared by 0 bases and J by 5 bases, with 11 bases between. The CDR3 spans 14 residues. Germline-derived CDR1 and CDR2 are SEHNR and FQNEAQ (reference sequence). The CDR3 DNA follows: TGTGCCAGCAGCTTAGCGGGGGACTTGAACGAGCAGTACTTC. Its protein product is CASSLAGDLNEQYF.

This clone has only a few counts. The chain links TRBV6-6 to TRBJ1-5; D perhaps matches TRBD1 (5 bases). The CDR3 consists of 14 residues. The germline gives CDR1 MNHNY, CDR2 SVGAGI (reference sequence). Trimming stripped 4 bases from V and 2 bases from J, with 9 bases between. CDR3 DNA: TGTGCCAGCAGTTCGGGGGGGGGCAATCAGCCCCAGCATTTT. Residues: CASSSGGGNQPQHF.

The chain employs TRBV10-3 and TRBJ2-3, with TRBD1 identical over 7 bases. In germline, CDR1 is ENHRY, CDR2 SYGVKD. After removal of 8 bases from V and 0 bases from J, the junction contained 5 bases not matched to a gene. The CDR3 consists of 14 residues. CDR3 sequence reads: CAIRTGISTDTQYF. The CDR3 nucleotides are TGTGCCATCCGGACAGGTATTAGCACAGATACGCAGTATTTT.

The rearrangement uses TRBV9 and TRBJ1-1; 7 bases map to TRBD1. CDR1 is SGDLS and CDR2 is YYNGEE in the germline V gene. The CDR3 length is 13 residues. Germline trimming cut 1 base from V and 5 bases from J; bases unmatched to any gene: 2. The CDR3 region has the DNA TGTGCCAGCAGCGTACAGGGGGGGACTGAAGCTTTCTTT. Translating gives CASSVQGGTEAFF.

V usage is TRBV5-6 and J usage is TRBJ2-3, with D maybe TRBD1 (5 bases). Germline CDR1 SGHDT, CDR2 YYEEEE. The CDR3 covers 14 residues. The V end was cut by 1 base, the J end by 4 bases, with 10 bases between. Written as DNA, the CDR3 is TGTGCCAGCAGCTTGCCCCAGGGCGCAGATACGCAGTATTTT. Protein product: CASSLPQGADTQYF.

V gene TRBV9 combines with J gene TRBJ2-1; a possible D gene is TRBD2 (6 bases). The CDR3 covers 14 residues. CDR1 is SGDLS and CDR2 is YYNGEE in the germline V gene. Trimming removed 4 bases from V and 3 bases from J, with 11 bases in between. CDR3 in DNA: TGTGCCAGCAGCCTAGGGACTCGCTACAATGAGCAGTTCTTC. Translated: CASSLGTRYNEQFF.

The rearrangement links TRBV9 to TRBJ2-1, with D hard to call. Trimming cost V 4 bases and J 9 bases, with 11 bases left between them. This CDR3 spans 12 amino acids. Germline V gene lookup returns CDR1 SGDLS and CDR2 YYNGEE. CDR3 bases: TGTGCCAGCAGCCTACCCCGGAGTGAGCAGTTCTTC. Residues: CASSLPRSEQFF.

This clone is a singleton in its sample. The chain recombines TRBV13 with TRBJ2-3, with 11 nucleotides matching TRBD2. Germline assignment: CDR1 PRHDT and CDR2 FYEKMQ (reference sequence). This CDR3 is built from 19 residues. J lost 0 bases, V lost 0 bases, and 8 bases had no gene match. CDR3 sequence: CASSLGTSGEASSTDTQYF. The CDR3 DNA is TGTGCCAGCAGCTTAGGGACTAGCGGGGAAGCCTCTAGCACAGATACGCAGTATTTT.

V usage is TRBV19 and J usage is TRBJ1-2, with D possibly TRBD1 on 5 matching bases. The CDR3 is made up of 15 amino acids. Looked up from germline, CDR1 is LNHDA and CDR2 is SQIVND (reference sequence). The V end lost 1 base, the J end lost 2 bases, and 11 bases lay between the germline ends. The CDR3 DNA follows: TGTGCCAGTAGTATAGCCCGGGGACCGAACTATGGCTACACCTTC. Translating it yields CASSIARGPNYGYTF.